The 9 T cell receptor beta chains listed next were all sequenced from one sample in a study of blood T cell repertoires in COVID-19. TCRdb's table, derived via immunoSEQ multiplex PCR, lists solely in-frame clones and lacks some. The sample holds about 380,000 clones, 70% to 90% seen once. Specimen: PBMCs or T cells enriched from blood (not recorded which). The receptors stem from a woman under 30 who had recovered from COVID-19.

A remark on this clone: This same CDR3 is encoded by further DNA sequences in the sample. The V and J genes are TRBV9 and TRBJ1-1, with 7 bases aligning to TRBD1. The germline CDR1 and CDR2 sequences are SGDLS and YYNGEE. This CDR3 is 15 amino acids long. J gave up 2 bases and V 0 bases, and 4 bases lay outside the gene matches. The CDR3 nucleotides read TGTGCCAGCAGCGTAGAGGCAGGGGGTAACACTGAAGCTTTCTTT. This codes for CASSVEAGGNTEAFF.

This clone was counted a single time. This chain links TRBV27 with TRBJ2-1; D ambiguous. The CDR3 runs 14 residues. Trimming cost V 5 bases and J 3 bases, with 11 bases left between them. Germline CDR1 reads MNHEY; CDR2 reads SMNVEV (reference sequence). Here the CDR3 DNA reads TGTGCCAGCAGTGACACATCCTACTACAATGAGCAGTTCTTC. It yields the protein CASSDTSYYNEQFF.

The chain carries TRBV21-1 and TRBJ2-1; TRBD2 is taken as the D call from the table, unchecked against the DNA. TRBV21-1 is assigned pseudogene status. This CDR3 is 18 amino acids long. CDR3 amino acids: CASSKKLAGAFPYNEQFF. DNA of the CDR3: TGTGCCAGCAGCAAAAAGCTAGCGGGGGCCTTCCCCTACAATGAGCAGTTCTTC.

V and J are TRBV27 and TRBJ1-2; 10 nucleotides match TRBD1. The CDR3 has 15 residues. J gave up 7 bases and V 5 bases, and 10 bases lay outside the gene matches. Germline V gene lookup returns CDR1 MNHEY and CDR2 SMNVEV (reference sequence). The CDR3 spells CASSPARTGGGGYTF. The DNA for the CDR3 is TGTGCCAGCAGTCCAGCCCGGACAGGGGGGGGTGGCTACACCTTC.

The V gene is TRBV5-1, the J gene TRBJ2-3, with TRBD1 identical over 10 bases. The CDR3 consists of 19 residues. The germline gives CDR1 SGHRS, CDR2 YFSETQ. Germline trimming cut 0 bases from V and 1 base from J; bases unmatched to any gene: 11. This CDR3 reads CASSLALGLTGGRTDTQYF. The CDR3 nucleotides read TGCGCCAGCAGCTTGGCCTTGGGATTGACAGGGGGCCGCACAGATACGCAGTATTTT.

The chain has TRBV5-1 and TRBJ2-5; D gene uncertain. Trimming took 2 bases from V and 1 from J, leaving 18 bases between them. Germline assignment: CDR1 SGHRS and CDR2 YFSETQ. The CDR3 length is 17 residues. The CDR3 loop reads CASSFPLNTEAQETQYF. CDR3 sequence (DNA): TGCGCCAGCAGCTTTCCCCTGAATACTGAAGCCCAAGAGACCCAGTACTTC.

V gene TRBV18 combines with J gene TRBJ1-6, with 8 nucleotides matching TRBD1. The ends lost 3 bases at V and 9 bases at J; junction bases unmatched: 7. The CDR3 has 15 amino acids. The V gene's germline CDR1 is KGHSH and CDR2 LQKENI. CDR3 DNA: TGTGCCAGCTCACCTGGGCAGGGGGCGCTTTCACCCCTCCACTTT. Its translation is CASSPGQGALSPLHF.

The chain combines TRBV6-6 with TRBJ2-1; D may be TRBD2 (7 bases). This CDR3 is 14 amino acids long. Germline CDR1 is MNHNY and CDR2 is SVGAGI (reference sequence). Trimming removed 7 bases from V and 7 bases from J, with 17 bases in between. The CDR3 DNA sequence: TGTGCCAGCAACCCGGTCGGGGGGCCGAATGAGCAGTTCTTC. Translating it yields CASNPVGGPNEQFF.

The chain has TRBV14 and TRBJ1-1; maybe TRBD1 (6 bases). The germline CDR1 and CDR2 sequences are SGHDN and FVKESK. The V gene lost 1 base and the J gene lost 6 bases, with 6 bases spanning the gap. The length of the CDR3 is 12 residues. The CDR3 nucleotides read TGTGCCAGCAGCCAAGCAGGGGCTGAAGCTTTCTTT. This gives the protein CASSQAGAEAFF.